These T cell receptor beta chains were read from a single sample in a study of T cell responses to AZD1222 COVID-19 vaccine. Profiling relied on immunoSEQ multiplex PCR, and the TCRdb table lists in-frame clones only, not all of them. Among 150,000 to 200,000 clones listed, 80% to 95% were seen once. The material was peripheral blood, obtained on day 0 of AZD1222 vaccination. All receptors derive from an adult in good health. Each CDR3 is given with its conserved first and last residue. Each record gives: J gene, clone size, V gene, D gene, CDR3 protein, CDR3 DNA. The D gene is left open where the match is weak. Clone size is stated in some rows and not others, as once, few, many or a class when expanded.

TRBJ1-4 NA TRBV13 TRBD1 CASSSGTGIEKLFF TGTGCCAGCAGTTCCGGGACAGGGATAGAAAAACTGTTTTTT
TRBJ1-5 NA TRBV19 NA CASSITGTRNQPQHF TGTGCCAGTAGTATTACCGGGACACGCAATCAGCCCCAGCATTTT
TRBJ2-1 NA TRBV5-8 NA CASSLESSPYNEQFF TGTGCCAGCAGCTTGGAGTCTTCCCCCTACAATGAGCAGTTCTTC
TRBJ1-1 once TRBV19 NA CASSFRAQGAFF TGTGCCAGTAGTTTCCGTGCGCAGGGAGCTTTCTTT
TRBJ1-1 once TRBV10-3 TRBD1 CAITPGTGYLNTEAFF TGTGCCATCACCCCCGGGACAGGGTACTTGAACACTGAAGCTTTCTTT
TRBJ1-5 NA TRBV6-5 NA CASSYSGPNQPQHF TGTGCCAGCAGTTACAGCGGGCCCAATCAGCCCCAGCATTTT
TRBJ2-2 NA TRBV11-2 NA CASSLEAAGELFF TGTGCCAGCAGCTTAGAGGCGGCGGGGGAGCTGTTTTTT
TRBJ1-2 NA TRBV28 NA CASSYRPYGYTF TGTGCCAGCAGTTATCGCCCCTATGGCTACACCTTC
TRBJ2-7 NA TRBV27 TRBD2 CASSSTWGLAGAGEQYF TGTGCCAGCAGTTCCACTTGGGGACTAGCGGGGGCGGGGGAGCAGTACTTC
TRBJ2-5 NA TRBV19 NA CASNQVRGETQYF TGTGCCAGTAACCAAGTAAGGGGAGAGACCCAGTACTTC
TRBJ2-7 NA TRBV7-9 TRBD1 CASSLDRGSYEQYF TGTGCCAGCAGCTTGGACAGGGGGTCCTACGAGCAGTACTTC
TRBJ1-6 NA TRBV30 NA CAFHAGGNDNSPLHF TGTGCCTTCCACGCCGGGGGAAACGATAATTCACCCCTCCACTTT
TRBJ1-1 NA TRBV3-1/TRBV3-2 NA CASSQDYTSAFF TGTGCCAGCAGCCAAGACTATACTTCGGCTTTCTTT
TRBJ2-5 NA TRBV4-1 NA CASSQGRQNRETQYF TGCGCCAGCAGCCAAGGAAGGCAGAACAGGGAGACCCAGTACTTC
TRBJ1-6 NA TRBV27 NA CASSGGVGNSPLHF TGTGCCAGCAGTGGGGGCGTCGGTAATTCACCCCTCCACTTT
TRBJ1-2 NA TRBV4-1 NA CASSQDIGNGYTF TGCGCCAGCAGCCAAGATATAGGTAACGGCTACACCTTC